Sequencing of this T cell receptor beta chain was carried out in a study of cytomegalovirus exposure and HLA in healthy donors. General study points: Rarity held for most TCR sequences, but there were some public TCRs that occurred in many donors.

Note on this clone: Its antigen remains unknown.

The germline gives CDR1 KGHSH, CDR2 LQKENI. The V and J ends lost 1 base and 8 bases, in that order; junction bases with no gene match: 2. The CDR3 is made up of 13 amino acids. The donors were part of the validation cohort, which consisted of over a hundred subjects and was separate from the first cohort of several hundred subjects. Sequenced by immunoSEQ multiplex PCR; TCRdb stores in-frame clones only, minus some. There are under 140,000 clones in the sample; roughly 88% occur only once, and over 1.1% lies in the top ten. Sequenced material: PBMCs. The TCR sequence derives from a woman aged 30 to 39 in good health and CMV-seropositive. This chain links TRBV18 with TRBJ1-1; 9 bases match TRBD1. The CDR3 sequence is CASSPRDRAEAFF. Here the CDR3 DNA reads TGTGCCAGCTCACCACGGGACAGGGCAGAAGCTTTCTTT.